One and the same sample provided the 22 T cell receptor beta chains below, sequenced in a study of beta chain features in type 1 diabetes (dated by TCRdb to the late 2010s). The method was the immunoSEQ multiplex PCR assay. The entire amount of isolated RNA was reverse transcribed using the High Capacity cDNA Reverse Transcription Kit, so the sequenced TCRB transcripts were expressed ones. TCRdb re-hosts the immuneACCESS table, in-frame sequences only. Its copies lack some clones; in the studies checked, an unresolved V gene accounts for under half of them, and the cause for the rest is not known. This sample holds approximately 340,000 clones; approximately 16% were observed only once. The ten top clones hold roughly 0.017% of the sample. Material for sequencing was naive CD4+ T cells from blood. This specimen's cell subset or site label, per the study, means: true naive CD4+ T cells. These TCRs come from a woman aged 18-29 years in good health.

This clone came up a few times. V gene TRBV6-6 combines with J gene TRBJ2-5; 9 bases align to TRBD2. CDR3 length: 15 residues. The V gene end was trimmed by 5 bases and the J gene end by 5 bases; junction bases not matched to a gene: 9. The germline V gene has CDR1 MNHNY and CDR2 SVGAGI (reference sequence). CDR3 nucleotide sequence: TGTGCCAGCAGTCCCCCAAGCGGGAGGAGGGAGACCCAGTACTTC. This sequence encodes CASSPPSGRRETQYF.

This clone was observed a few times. This CDR3 reads CAARLAGVETQYF. DNA for the CDR3: TGTGCCGCCCGGCTAGCGGGAGTGGAGACCCAGTACTTC. V is TRBV30 and J is TRBJ2-5; TRBD2 matches at 10 bases. Per the germline V gene, CDR1 is GTSNPN and CDR2 is SVGIG (reference sequence). This CDR3 spans 13 amino acids. The junction had 8 bases not matched to a gene; V was cut back by 8 bases and J by 5 bases.

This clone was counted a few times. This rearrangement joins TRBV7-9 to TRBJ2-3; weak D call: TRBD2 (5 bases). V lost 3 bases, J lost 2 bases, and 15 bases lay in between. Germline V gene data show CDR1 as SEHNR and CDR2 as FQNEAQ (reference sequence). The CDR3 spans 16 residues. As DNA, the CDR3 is TGTGCCAGCAGCTTGACTACCCATACCCTCACAGATACGCAGTATTTT. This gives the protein CASSLTTHTLTDTQYF. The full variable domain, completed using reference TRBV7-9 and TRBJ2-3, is DTGVSQNPRHKITKRGQNVTFRCDPISEHNRLYWYRQTLGQGPEFLTYFQNEAQLEKSRLLSDRFSAERPKGSFSTLEIQRTEQGDSAMYLCASSLTTHTLTDTQYFGPGTRLTVL.

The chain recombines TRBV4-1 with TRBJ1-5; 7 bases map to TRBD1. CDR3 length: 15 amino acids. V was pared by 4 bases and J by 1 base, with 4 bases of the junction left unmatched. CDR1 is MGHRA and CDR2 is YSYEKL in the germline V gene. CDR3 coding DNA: TGCGCCAGCAGCCGTCCACAGGGGAGCAATCAGCCCCAGCATTTT. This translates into CASSRPQGSNQPQHF.

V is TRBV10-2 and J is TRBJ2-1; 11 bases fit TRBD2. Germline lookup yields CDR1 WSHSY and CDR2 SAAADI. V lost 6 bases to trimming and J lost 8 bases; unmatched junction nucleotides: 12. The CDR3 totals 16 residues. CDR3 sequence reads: CASRDTTSGRRHEQFF. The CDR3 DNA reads TGCGCCAGCAGAGATACTACTAGCGGGAGAAGGCATGAGCAGTTCTTC.

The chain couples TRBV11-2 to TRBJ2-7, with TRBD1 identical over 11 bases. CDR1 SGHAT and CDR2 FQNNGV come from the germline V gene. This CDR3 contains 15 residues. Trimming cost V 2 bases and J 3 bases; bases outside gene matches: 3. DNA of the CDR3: TGTGCCAGCAGCTTAATCGGGACAGGGGGCTACGAGCAGTACTTC. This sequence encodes CASSLIGTGGYEQYF.

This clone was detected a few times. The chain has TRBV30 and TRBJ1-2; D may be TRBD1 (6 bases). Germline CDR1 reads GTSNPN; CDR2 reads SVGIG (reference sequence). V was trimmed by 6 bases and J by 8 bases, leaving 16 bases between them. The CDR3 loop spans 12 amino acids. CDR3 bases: TGTGCCTGTAGGACAGCCAGAGAGGGCTACACCTTC. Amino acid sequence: CACRTAREGYTF. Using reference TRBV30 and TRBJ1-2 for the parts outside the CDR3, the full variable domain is SQTIHQWPATLVQPVGSPLSLECTVEGTSNPNLYWYRQAAGRGLQLLFYSVGIGQISSEVPQNLSASRPQDRQFILSSKKLLLSDSGFYLCACRTAREGYTFGSGTRLTVV.

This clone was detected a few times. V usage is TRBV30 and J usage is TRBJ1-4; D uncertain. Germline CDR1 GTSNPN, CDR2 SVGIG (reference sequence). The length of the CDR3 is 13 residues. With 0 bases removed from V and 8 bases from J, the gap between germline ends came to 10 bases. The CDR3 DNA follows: TGTGCCTGGAGTGTACGAGGTGCCGAAAAACTGTTTTTT. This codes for CAWSVRGAEKLFF.

The CDR3 sequence: CASSLVGGTGHQPQHF. CDR3 bases: TGCGCCAGCAGCTTGGTTGGAGGGACAGGCCATCAGCCCCAGCATTTT. The chain combines TRBV5-1 with TRBJ1-5; 8 positions match TRBD1. Germline CDR1 and CDR2: SGHRS and YFSETQ. V shed 0 bases and J 5 bases; nucleotides not matched to a gene: 7. CDR3 length: 16 amino acids.

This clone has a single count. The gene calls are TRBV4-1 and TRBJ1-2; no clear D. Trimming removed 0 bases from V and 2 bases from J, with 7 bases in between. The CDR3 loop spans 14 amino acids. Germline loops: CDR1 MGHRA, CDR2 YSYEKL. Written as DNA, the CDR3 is TGCGCCAGCAGCCAAGAGGTCAGGAACTATGGCTACACCTTC. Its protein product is CASSQEVRNYGYTF.

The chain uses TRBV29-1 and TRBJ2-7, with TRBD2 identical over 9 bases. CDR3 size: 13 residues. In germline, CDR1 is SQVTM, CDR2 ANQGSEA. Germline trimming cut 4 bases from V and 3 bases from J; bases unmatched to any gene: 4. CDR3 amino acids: CSVARLADYEQYF. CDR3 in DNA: TGCAGCGTTGCCAGACTAGCGGACTACGAGCAGTACTTC.

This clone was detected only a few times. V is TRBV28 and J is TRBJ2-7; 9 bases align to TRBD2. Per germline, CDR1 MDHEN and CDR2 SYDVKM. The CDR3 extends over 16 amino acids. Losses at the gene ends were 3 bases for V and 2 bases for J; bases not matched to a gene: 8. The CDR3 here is CASSLFASGIPYEQYF. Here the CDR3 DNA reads TGTGCCAGCAGTTTGTTCGCTAGCGGGATCCCCTACGAGCAGTACTTC.

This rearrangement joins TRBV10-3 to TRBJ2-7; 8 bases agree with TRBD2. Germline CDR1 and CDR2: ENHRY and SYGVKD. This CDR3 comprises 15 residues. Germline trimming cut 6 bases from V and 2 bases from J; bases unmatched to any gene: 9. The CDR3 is CAIRPLAGHTYEQYF. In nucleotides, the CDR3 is TGTGCCATCAGGCCCCTAGCGGGTCATACCTACGAGCAGTACTTC.

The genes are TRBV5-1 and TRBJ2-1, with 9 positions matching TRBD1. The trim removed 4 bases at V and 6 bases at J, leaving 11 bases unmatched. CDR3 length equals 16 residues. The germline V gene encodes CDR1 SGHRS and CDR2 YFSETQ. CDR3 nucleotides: TGCGCCAGCAGCCTAAGTTTACAGGGGGCTCTCAATGAGCAGTTCTTC. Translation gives CASSLSLQGALNEQFF.

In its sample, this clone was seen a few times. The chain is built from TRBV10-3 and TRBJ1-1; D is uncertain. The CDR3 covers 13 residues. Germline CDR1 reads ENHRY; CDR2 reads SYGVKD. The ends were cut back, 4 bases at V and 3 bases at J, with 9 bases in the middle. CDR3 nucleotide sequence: TGTGCCATCAGTGCGTTGAGGGACACTGAAGCTTTCTTT. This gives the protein CAISALRDTEAFF.

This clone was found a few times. The CDR3 DNA sequence: TGTGCCAGCAGTTTAAAACACAGGAACACTGAAGCTTTCTTT. Its translation: CASSLKHRNTEAFF. The chain is built from TRBV27 and TRBJ1-1; D is ambiguous. Per germline, CDR1 MNHEY and CDR2 SMNVEV (reference sequence). The CDR3 has 14 residues. Trimming removed 2 bases from V and 1 base from J, with 8 bases in between.

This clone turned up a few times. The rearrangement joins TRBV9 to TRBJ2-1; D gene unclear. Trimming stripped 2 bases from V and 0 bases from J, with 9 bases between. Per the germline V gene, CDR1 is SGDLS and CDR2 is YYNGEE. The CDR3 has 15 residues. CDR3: CASSVAESSYNEQFF. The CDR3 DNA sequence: TGTGCCAGCAGCGTTGCGGAGAGCTCCTACAATGAGCAGTTCTTC.

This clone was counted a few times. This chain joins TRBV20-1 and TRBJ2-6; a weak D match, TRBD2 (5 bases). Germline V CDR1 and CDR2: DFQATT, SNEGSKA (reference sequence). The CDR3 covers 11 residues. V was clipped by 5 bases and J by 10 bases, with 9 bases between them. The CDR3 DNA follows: TGCAGTGCTGCCCGAGGGAACGTCCTGACTTTC. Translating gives CSAARGNVLTF.

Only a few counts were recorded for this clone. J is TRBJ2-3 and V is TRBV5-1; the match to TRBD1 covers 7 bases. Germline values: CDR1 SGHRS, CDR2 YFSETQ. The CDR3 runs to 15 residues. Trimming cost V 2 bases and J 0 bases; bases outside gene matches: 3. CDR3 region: CASSFQGQSTDTQYF. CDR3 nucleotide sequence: TGCGCCAGCAGCTTCCAGGGACAGAGCACAGATACGCAGTATTTT.

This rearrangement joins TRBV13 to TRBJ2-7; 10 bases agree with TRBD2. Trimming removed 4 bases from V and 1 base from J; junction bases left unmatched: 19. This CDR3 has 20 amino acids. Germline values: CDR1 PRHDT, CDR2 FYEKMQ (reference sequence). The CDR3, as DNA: TGTGCCAGCAGCTCGGACTACCCCGGGACCTCTAGCGGGAGATCCTACGAGCAGTACTTC. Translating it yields CASSSDYPGTSSGRSYEQYF.

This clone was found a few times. The CDR3 spells CASSFGTGVRSEQFF. In DNA, the CDR3 is TGTGCCAGCAGTTTCGGGACAGGGGTTCGAAGTGAGCAGTTCTTC. The V gene is TRBV27, the J gene TRBJ2-1; the match to TRBD1 covers 10 bases. In germline, CDR1 is MNHEY, CDR2 SMNVEV (reference sequence). This CDR3 spans 15 amino acids. V lost 3 bases and J lost 9; bases outside the gene matches: 8.

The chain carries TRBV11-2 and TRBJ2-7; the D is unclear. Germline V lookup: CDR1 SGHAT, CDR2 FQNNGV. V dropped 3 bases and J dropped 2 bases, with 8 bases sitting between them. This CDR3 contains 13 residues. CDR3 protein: CASSLAVTYEQYF. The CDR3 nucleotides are TGTGCCAGCAGCTTGGCAGTGACCTACGAGCAGTACTTC.